This TCR beta chain was retrieved from a study of beta chain features in type 1 diabetes. Study-wide results and limits: Among all four CD4+ subsets, Type 1 diabetes patients had TCRB CDR3s that were moderately but significantly shorter. Any HLA type influence on TCRB rearrangement was left unresolved here. More deletions and fewer insertions at VDJ junctions were found in patients with type 1 diabetes.

With respect to this clone: Its antigen is undetermined.

CDR3 length: 15 amino acids. Trimming removed 4 bases from V and 6 bases from J; junction bases left unmatched: 1. Per germline, CDR1 SGHTA and CDR2 FQGNSA. One heparinised draw of blood, averaging roughly 0.12 L, came from each donor. Since all of the isolated RNA was reverse transcribed, expressed TCRB transcripts were what got sequenced. Using immunoSEQ multiplex PCR, the repertoire was profiled, and TCRdb retains in-frame clones only, with some absent. The data hold tens of thousands of clones, with under 75% observed a single time. This chain links TRBV7-2 with TRBJ2-2; 14 bases match TRBD2. The receptor was isolated from a man younger than 35 with type 1 diabetes. The specimen was stem cell memory CD4+ T cells from blood. The CDR3 spells CASSSTSGGAGELFF. CDR3 coding DNA: TGTGCCAGCAGCTCGACTAGCGGGGGGGCCGGGGAGCTGTTTTTT.